These 27 T cell receptor beta chains were sequenced from one sample in a study of cytotoxic CD8 clonotypes in ibrutinib-treated CLL. Sequencing was performed with immunoSEQ multiplex PCR; in TCRdb, only in-frame clones are kept and a portion is missing. The sample holds about 150,000 clones, 76% seen once. The sample here was PBMCs, taken after 24 months of ibrutinib treatment. The origin of the receptors is a human donor with chronic lymphocytic leukemia.

V usage is TRBV18 and J usage is TRBJ1-2; D is undetermined. Germline CDR1 is KGHSH and CDR2 is LQKENI. The CDR3 has 16 residues. V was shortened by 3 bases and J by 5 bases, with 19 bases between the two germline ends. CDR3 nucleotide sequence: TGTGCCAGCTCACCCCCGGGGTTAGGAGACCAATATGGCTACACCTTC. Its translation is CASSPPGLGDQYGYTF.

The DNA of the CDR3 is TGTGCCAGCACTCCACTAGCGGGAGAATACAATGAGCAGTTCTTC. It encodes CASTPLAGEYNEQFF. The chain employs TRBV21-1 and TRBJ2-1; TRBD2, the D gene given by the table, was not confirmed from the DNA. TRBV21-1 represents a pseudogene. The length of the CDR3 is 15 residues.

The CDR3 reads CASSLGVLAGGEQFF. The CDR3 coding sequence is TGTGCCAGCAGCTTAGGGGTCCTAGCCGGGGGTGAGCAGTTCTTC. The chain couples TRBV11-3 to TRBJ2-1, with a possible D match to TRBD2 (6 bases). Deletions cut 1 base from V and 9 bases from J, with 16 bases between. Germline V gene lookup returns CDR1 SGHNT and CDR2 YENEEA. This CDR3 has 15 residues. The variable domain in full, completed from reference TRBV11-3 and TRBJ2-1, reads EAGVVQSPRYKIIEKKQPVAFWCNPISGHNTLYWYLQNLGQGPELLIRYENEEAVDDSQLPKDRFSAERLKGVDSTLKIQPAELGDSAVYLCASSLGVLAGGEQFFGPGTRLTVL.

The rearrangement joins TRBV7-3 to TRBJ1-1; 8 bases agree with TRBD1. This CDR3 spans 14 amino acids. Germline V gives CDR1 SGHTA, CDR2 FQGTGA. V shed 5 bases and J 5 bases; nucleotides not matched to a gene: 7. The CDR3 DNA sequence: TGTGCCAGCAGCACCCAGGGGGCGGGAACTGAAGCTTTCTTT. Protein sequence: CASSTQGAGTEAFF.

This clone was seen ten or more times. The rearrangement joins TRBV4-2 to TRBJ1-2, with 9 bases identical to TRBD1. The V gene's germline CDR1 is LGHNA and CDR2 YNFKEQ. The V gene end was trimmed by 0 bases and the J gene end by 7 bases; junction bases not matched to a gene: 12. The CDR3 runs to 17 residues. The CDR3 is CASSQDLSDRGGRGYTF. CDR3 bases: TGTGCCAGCAGCCAAGATTTATCCGACAGGGGGGGACGTGGCTACACCTTC.

This sequence joins TRBV11-3 and TRBJ2-2; 9 bases are a match to TRBD1. This CDR3 has 15 amino acids. Germline loops: CDR1 SGHNT, CDR2 YENEEA. The V and J ends lost 5 bases and 6 bases, in that order; junction bases with no gene match: 7. CDR3 region: CASSPGTGYPGELFF. The CDR3 DNA is TGTGCCAGCAGCCCAGGGACAGGGTATCCCGGGGAGCTGTTTTTT.

This sequence joins TRBV6-6 and TRBJ1-2; D remains ambiguous. The CDR3 runs 13 residues. The germline V gene has CDR1 MNHNY and CDR2 SVGAGI (reference sequence). V dropped 2 bases and J dropped 2 bases, with 6 bases sitting between them. The chain's CDR3 is CASSYRENYGYTF. The DNA of the CDR3 is TGTGCCAGCAGTTACCGGGAAAACTATGGCTACACCTTC.

This clone was recorded at least ten times. The CDR3 sequence: CASSPGRGQGDTGELFF. The CDR3 DNA reads TGTGCCAGCTCACCAGGCAGGGGACAGGGAGACACCGGGGAGCTGTTTTTT. The chain uses TRBV18 and TRBJ2-2, with 9 bases fitting TRBD1. From germline, CDR1 is KGHSH and CDR2 LQKENI. The CDR3 is 17 amino acids. Trimming at V came to 2 bases and at J to 3 bases, leaving 7 bases not matched to a gene.

The rearrangement links TRBV2 to TRBJ2-5; no definite D call. Trimming left V 6 bases short and J 3 bases short, with 5 bases between. Germline CDR1 SNHLY, CDR2 FYNNEI. The CDR3 contains 11 residues. The DNA of the CDR3 is TGTGCCAGCAGGTCCGAAGAGACCCAGTACTTC. Protein sequence: CASRSEETQYF.

CDR3: CASSPGLGSTEAFF. DNA of the CDR3: TGTGCCAGCAGTCCCGGTCTGGGTAGCACTGAAGCTTTCTTT. J is TRBJ1-1 and V is TRBV28, with D unclear. Germline CDR1 and CDR2: MDHEN and SYDVKM. The CDR3 runs to 14 residues. V shed 5 bases and J shed 4 bases, with 14 bases lying between them.

The chain combines TRBV10-3 with TRBJ1-1; D ambiguous. The V end lost 5 bases, the J end lost 0 bases, and 4 bases lay between the germline ends. This CDR3 spans 12 amino acids. Germline assignment: CDR1 ENHRY and CDR2 SYGVKD. The CDR3 protein is CAISQVNTEAFF. The CDR3, as DNA: TGTGCCATCAGTCAGGTGAACACTGAAGCTTTCTTT.

This chain connects TRBV11-2 to TRBJ2-1; D possibly matches TRBD1 or TRBD2 (6 bases each). With 5 bases removed from V and 5 bases from J, the gap between germline ends came to 16 bases. Germline V gene lookup returns CDR1 SGHAT and CDR2 FQNNGV. This CDR3 is 15 amino acids long. CDR3 coding DNA: TGTGCCAGCAGCCCCCAGGTGGGGGGCCACAATGAGCAGTTCTTC. Encoded protein: CASSPQVGGHNEQFF. Based on the CDR3 plus reference TRBV11-2 and TRBJ2-1, the full variable domain is EAGVAQSPRYKIIEKRQSVAFWCNPISGHATLYWYQQILGQGPKLLIQFQNNGVVDDSQLPKDRFSAERLKGVDSTLKIQPAKLEDSAVYLCASSPQVGGHNEQFFGPGTRLTVL.

CDR3 nucleotides: TGTGCCAGCAGCCGTCGGGAGGGGGAAAAACTGTTTTTT. Protein product: CASSRREGEKLFF. The rearrangement links TRBV6-5 to TRBJ1-4; D might be TRBD1 (5 bases). The CDR3 has 13 residues. Per germline, CDR1 MNHEY and CDR2 SVGAGI. Trimming took 6 bases from V and 8 from J, leaving 13 bases between them.

This clone was seen more than once but under ten times. The CDR3: CASTGTDGYTF. CDR3 DNA: TGTGCCAGCACCGGGACAGATGGCTACACCTTC. The chain employs TRBV28 and TRBJ1-2, with 7 nucleotides matching TRBD1. V gave up 7 bases and J gave up 6 bases; unmatched junction bases: 2. There are 11 residues in the CDR3. The V gene's germline CDR1 is MDHEN and CDR2 SYDVKM.

The CDR3 spells CANRPSVGGTEAFF. Here the CDR3 DNA reads TGTGCCAACAGGCCTAGCGTGGGTGGCACTGAAGCTTTCTTT. The chain joins TRBV4-2 to TRBJ1-1; a weak D match, TRBD1 (5 bases). This CDR3 is built from 14 residues. Per the germline V gene, CDR1 is LGHNA and CDR2 is YNFKEQ. V shed 10 bases and J shed 4 bases, with 19 bases lying between them.

The J gene is TRBJ2-3, the V gene TRBV11-2; no clear D. V lost 1 base to trimming and J lost 9 bases, with 8 bases between them. The CDR3 spans 12 residues. Germline-derived CDR1 and CDR2 are SGHAT and FQNNGV. The CDR3 loop is CASSLGVRTQYF. CDR3 sequence (DNA): TGTGCCAGCAGCTTAGGGGTTAGGACGCAGTATTTT.

This clone appeared once. The chain employs TRBV5-4 and TRBJ1-6, with D maybe TRBD1 (5 bases). V lost 1 base and J lost 8, with 13 bases in between. The CDR3 loop spans 15 amino acids. The germline CDR1 and CDR2 sequences are SGHNT and YYREEE (reference sequence). CDR3: CASSLRDQSYSPLHF. The CDR3 bases are TGTGCCAGCAGCTTGCGGGACCAATCCTATTCACCCCTCCACTTT.

This chain uses TRBV5-4 with TRBJ1-1; D is unclear. Germline CDR1 and CDR2: SGHNT and YYREEE (reference sequence). The CDR3 extends over 12 amino acids. Trimming removed 4 bases at V and 0 bases at J, with 4 bases between. The CDR3 sequence is CASSGMNTEAFF. The DNA for the CDR3 is TGTGCCAGCAGCGGGATGAACACTGAAGCTTTCTTT.

The chain joins TRBV10-3 to TRBJ2-5, with 8 bases aligning to TRBD2. Germline CDR1 reads ENHRY; CDR2 reads SYGVKD. Trimming cost V 6 bases and J 2 bases; bases outside gene matches: 5. There are 14 residues in the CDR3. CDR3 protein: CAIRATSGQETQYF. The CDR3 nucleotides are TGTGCCATCAGGGCCACTAGCGGACAAGAGACCCAGTACTTC.

This sequence joins TRBV7-7 and TRBJ2-2; D is undetermined. Germline CDR1 and CDR2: SSHAT and FNYEAQ (reference sequence). The CDR3 totals 14 residues. V lost 3 bases and J 7 bases, leaving 12 bases between the germline ends. For the CDR3, the DNA is TGTGCCAGCAGCTTGGGTCCGTCGGGCGGGGAGCTGTTTTTT. Translating gives CASSLGPSGGELFF.

The chain couples TRBV5-1 to TRBJ1-1; no definite D call. This CDR3 has 12 amino acids. CDR1 SGHRS and CDR2 YFSETQ come from the germline V gene. V was trimmed by 4 bases and J by 2 bases, leaving 6 bases between them. The CDR3 reads CASSTGNTEAFF. In DNA form, the CDR3 reads TGCGCCAGCAGCACCGGTAACACTGAAGCTTTCTTT.

This chain uses TRBV19 with TRBJ2-7; 10 nucleotides line up with TRBD2. Trimming cost V 1 base and J 2 bases; bases outside gene matches: 2. Germline-derived CDR1 and CDR2 are LNHDA and SQIVND (reference sequence). The CDR3 spans 15 residues. CDR3 loop: CASSIGAGGPYEQYF. Here the CDR3 DNA reads TGTGCCAGTAGTATAGGAGCGGGGGGGCCCTACGAGCAGTACTTC.

The rearrangement joins TRBV5-1 to TRBJ1-1, with 10 nucleotides matching TRBD1. Unmatched junction bases numbered 4, after V lost 6 bases and J lost 5 bases. This CDR3 is built from 13 residues. Germline values: CDR1 SGHRS, CDR2 YFSETQ. CDR3 sequence (DNA): TGCGCCAGCACTGGACAGGGGGATACTGAAGCTTTCTTT. Translation gives CASTGQGDTEAFF.

The V call is TRBV6-5, the J call TRBJ1-6; a possible D gene is TRBD1 (6 bases). This CDR3 has 16 residues. Germline V lookup: CDR1 MNHEY, CDR2 SVGAGI. Deletions cut 4 bases from V and 0 bases from J, with 10 bases between. In nucleotides, the CDR3 is TGTGCCAGCAGTTGGAGGGGGAGCTCCTATAATTCACCCCTCCACTTT. It yields the protein CASSWRGSSYNSPLHF.

This clone came up a few times. V usage is TRBV20-1 and J usage is TRBJ2-7; 9 bases fit TRBD1. CDR1 is DFQATT, CDR2 SNEGSKA, per germline (reference sequence). Trimming at V came to 6 bases and at J to 12 bases, leaving 6 bases not matched to a gene. The CDR3 extends over 10 amino acids. The CDR3 sequence is CSAHWTGAYF. The CDR3, as DNA: TGCAGTGCACATTGGACAGGGGCGTACTTC.

This clone was found a few times. The chain links TRBV29-1 to TRBJ1-1; perhaps TRBD1 as D (6 bases). V lost 4 bases to trimming and J lost 8 bases, with 8 bases between them. Germline CDR1 is SQVTM and CDR2 is ANQGSEA. There are 10 residues in the CDR3. This CDR3 reads CSVGDREAFF. The CDR3, as DNA: TGCAGCGTTGGCGACAGGGAAGCTTTCTTT.

The chain joins TRBV6-6 to TRBJ2-3; 7 bases match TRBD2. CDR3 length: 16 residues. Germline lookup yields CDR1 MNHNY and CDR2 SVGAGI (reference sequence). Trimming cost V 6 bases and J 2 bases; bases outside gene matches: 11. In DNA form, the CDR3 reads TGTGCCAGCAGCTGGAGTGAGGCGGGAGCCACAGATACGCAGTATTTT. Protein: CASSWSEAGATDTQYF.